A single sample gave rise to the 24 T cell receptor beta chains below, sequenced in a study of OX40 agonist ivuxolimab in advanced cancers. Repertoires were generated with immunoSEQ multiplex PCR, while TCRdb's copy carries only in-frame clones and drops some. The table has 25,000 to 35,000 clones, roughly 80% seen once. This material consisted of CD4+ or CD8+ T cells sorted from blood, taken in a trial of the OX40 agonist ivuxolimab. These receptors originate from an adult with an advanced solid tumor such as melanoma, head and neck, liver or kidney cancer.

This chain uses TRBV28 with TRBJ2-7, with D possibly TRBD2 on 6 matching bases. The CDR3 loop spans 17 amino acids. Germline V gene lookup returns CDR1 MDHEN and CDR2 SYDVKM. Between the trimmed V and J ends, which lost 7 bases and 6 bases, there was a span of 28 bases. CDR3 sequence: CASTNTMGLPGMTEQYF. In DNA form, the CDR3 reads TGTGCCAGCACTAATACGATGGGACTCCCCGGTATGACCGAGCAGTACTTC.

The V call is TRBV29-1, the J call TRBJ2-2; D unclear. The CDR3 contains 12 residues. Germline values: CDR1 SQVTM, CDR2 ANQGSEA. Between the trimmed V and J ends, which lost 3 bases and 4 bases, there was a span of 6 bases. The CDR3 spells CSVDFGTGELFF. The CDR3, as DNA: TGCAGCGTTGATTTCGGCACCGGGGAGCTGTTTTTT.

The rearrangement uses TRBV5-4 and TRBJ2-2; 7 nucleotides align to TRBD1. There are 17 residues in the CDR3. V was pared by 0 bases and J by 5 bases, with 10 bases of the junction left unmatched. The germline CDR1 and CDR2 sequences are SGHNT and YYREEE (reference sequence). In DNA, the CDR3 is TGTGCCAGCAGCTTGGGTCTACAGGGGCCAAGGACCGGGGAGCTGTTTTTT. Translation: CASSLGLQGPRTGELFF. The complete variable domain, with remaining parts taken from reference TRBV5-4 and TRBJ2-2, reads ETGVTQSPTHLIKTRGQQVTLRCSSQSGHNTVSWYQQALGQGPQFIFQYYREEENGRGNFPPRFSGLQFPNYSSELNVNALELDDSALYLCASSLGLQGPRTGELFFGEGSRLTVL.

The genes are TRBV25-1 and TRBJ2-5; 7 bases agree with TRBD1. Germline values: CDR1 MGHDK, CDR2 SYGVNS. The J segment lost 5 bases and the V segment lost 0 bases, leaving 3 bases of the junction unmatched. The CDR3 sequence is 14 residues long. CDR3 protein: CASSEYRGQETQYF. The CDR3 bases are TGTGCCAGCAGTGAATACCGGGGACAGGAGACCCAGTACTTC. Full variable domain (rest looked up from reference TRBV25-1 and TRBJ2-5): EADIYQTPRYLVIGTGKKITLECSQTMGHDKMYWYQQDPGMELHLIHYSYGVNSTEKGDLSSESTVSRIRTEHFPLTLESARPSHTSQYLCASSEYRGQETQYFGPGTRLLVL.

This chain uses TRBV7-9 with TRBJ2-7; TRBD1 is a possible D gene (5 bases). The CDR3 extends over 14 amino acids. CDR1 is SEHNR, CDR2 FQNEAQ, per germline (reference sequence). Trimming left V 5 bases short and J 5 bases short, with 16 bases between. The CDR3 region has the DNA TGTGCCAGCAGCCCCCCTCAGGGTGGGGACGAGCAGTACTTC. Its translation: CASSPPQGGDEQYF.

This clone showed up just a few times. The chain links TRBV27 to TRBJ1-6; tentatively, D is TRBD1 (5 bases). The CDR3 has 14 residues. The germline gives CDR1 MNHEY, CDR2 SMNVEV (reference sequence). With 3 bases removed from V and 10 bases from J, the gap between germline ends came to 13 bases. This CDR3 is CASSLAVQGSPLHF. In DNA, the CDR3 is TGTGCCAGCAGTTTGGCCGTCCAGGGCTCACCCCTCCACTTT.

CDR3 nucleotide sequence: TGTGCCAGTAGTACTTCGATTAGCTCCTACAATGAGCAGTTCTTC. Encoded protein: CASSTSISSYNEQFF. The chain joins TRBV19 to TRBJ2-1, with no clear D. V was cut by 4 bases and J by 0 bases, with 10 bases left in between. The germline V gene encodes CDR1 LNHDA and CDR2 SQIVND (reference sequence). The CDR3 is made up of 15 amino acids.

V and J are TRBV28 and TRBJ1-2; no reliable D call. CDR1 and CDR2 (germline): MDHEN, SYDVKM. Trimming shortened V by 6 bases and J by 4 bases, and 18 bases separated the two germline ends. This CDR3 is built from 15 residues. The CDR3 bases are TGTGCCAGCAGAGTTGAACAGCTAGAACCCTATGGCTACACCTTC. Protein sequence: CASRVEQLEPYGYTF.

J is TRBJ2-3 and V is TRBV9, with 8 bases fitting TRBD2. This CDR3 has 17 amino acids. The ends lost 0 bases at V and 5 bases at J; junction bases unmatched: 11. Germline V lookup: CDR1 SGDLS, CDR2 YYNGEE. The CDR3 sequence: CASSVEGAGAPGDTQYF. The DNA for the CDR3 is TGTGCCAGCAGCGTAGAAGGAGCGGGAGCCCCGGGAGATACGCAGTATTTT. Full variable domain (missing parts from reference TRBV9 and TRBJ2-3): DSGVTQTPKHLITATGQRVTLRCSPRSGDLSVYWYQQSLDQGLQFLIQYYNGEERAKGNILERFSAQQFPDLHSELNLSSLELGDSALYFCASSVEGAGAPGDTQYFGPGTRLTVL.

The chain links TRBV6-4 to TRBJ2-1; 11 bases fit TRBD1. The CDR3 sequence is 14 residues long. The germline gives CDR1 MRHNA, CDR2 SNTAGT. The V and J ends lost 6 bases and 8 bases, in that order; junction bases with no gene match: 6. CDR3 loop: CASSTGQGGDEQFF. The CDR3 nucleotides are TGTGCCAGCAGCACGGGACAGGGGGGCGATGAGCAGTTCTTC.

The CDR3 loop reads CASSSQAPYEQYF. The CDR3 DNA sequence: TGTGCCAGCAGCTCTCAGGCCCCATACGAGCAGTACTTC. V gene TRBV5-5 combines with J gene TRBJ2-7, with D unclear. Trimming stripped 3 bases from V and 4 bases from J, with 11 bases between. The CDR3 has 13 amino acids. Germline loops: CDR1 SGHKS, CDR2 YYEKEE (reference sequence).

CDR3 protein: CASSLGGLEVGLYEQYF. The DNA for the CDR3 is TGTGCCAGTAGCCTAGGGGGACTAGAGGTCGGACTCTACGAGCAGTACTTC. The genes are TRBV19 and TRBJ2-7; 8 bases are shared with TRBD2. The CDR3 totals 17 residues. J was trimmed by 3 bases and V by 6 bases; bases with no gene match: 16. CDR1 is LNHDA and CDR2 is SQIVND in the germline V gene (reference sequence).

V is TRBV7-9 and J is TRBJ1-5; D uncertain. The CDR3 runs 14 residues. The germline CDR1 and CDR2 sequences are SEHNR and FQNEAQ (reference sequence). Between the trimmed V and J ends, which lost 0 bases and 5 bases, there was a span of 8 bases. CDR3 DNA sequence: TGTGCCAGCAGCTTAGCGCCCGAATATCAGCCCCAGCATTTT. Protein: CASSLAPEYQPQHF.

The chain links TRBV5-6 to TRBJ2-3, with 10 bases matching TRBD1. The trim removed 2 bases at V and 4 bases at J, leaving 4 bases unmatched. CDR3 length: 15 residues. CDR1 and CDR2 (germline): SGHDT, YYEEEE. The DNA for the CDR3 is TGTGCCAGCAGCTTAGGACAGGGGGTGGCAGATACGCAGTATTTT. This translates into CASSLGQGVADTQYF. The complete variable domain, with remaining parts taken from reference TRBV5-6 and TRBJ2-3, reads DAGVTQSPTHLIKTRGQQVTLRCSPKSGHDTVSWYQQALGQGPQFIFQYYEEEERQRGNFPDRFSGHQFPNYSSELNVNALLLGDSALYLCASSLGQGVADTQYFGPGTRLTVL.

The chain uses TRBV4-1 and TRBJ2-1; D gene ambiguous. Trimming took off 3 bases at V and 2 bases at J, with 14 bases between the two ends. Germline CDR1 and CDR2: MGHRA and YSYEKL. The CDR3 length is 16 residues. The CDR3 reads CASSHPVAIPYNEQFF. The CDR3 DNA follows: TGCGCCAGCAGCCACCCTGTTGCAATCCCCTACAATGAGCAGTTCTTC.

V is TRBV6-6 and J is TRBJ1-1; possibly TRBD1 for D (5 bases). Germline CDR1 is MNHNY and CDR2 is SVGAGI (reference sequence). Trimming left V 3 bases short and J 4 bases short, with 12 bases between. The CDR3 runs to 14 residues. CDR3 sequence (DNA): TGTGCCAGCAGTTATGAGGTCGGGGGCACTGAAGCTTTCTTT. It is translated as CASSYEVGGTEAFF.

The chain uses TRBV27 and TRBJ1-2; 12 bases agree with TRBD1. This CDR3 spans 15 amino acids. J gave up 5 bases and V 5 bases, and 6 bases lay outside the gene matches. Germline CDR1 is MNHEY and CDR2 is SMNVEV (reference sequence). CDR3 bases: TGTGCCAGCAGTGGTGGGACAGGGGGCTTTTATGGCTACACCTTC. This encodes CASSGGTGGFYGYTF.

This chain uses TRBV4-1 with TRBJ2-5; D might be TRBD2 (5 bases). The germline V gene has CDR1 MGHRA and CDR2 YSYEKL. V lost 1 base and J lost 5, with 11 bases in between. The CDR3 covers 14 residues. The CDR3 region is CASSQVGVPETQYF. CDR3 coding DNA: TGCGCCAGCAGCCAAGTCGGGGTTCCCGAGACCCAGTACTTC.

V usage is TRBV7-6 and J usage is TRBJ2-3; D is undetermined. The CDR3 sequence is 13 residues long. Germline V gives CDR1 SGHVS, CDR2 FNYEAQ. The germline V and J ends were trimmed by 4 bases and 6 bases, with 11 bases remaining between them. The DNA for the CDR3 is TGTGCCAGCAGCTATGCCAGGTCGGATACGCAGTATTTT. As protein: CASSYARSDTQYF.

CDR3 residues: CATSRDAGHNQPQHF. The CDR3 region has the DNA TGTGCCACCAGCAGAGATGCAGGTCACAATCAGCCCCAGCATTTT. The V call is TRBV15, the J call TRBJ1-5; D not certain. Trimming took off 0 bases at V and 3 bases at J, with 9 bases between the two ends. Germline V lookup: CDR1 LNHNV, CDR2 YYDKDF (reference sequence). CDR3 length: 15 amino acids.

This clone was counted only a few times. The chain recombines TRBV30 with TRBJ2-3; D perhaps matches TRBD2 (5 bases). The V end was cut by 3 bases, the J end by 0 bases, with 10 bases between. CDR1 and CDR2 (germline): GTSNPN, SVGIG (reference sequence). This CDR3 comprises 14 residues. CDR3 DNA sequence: TGTGCCTGGAGCGCCGGGGTAAGCACAGATACGCAGTATTTT. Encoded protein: CAWSAGVSTDTQYF.

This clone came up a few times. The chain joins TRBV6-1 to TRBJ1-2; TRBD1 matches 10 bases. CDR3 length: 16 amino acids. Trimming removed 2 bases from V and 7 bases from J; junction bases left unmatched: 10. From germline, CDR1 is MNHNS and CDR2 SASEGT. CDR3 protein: CASSEFPGTGVSGYTF. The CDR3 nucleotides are TGTGCCAGCAGTGAATTCCCCGGGACAGGGGTGAGTGGCTACACCTTC.

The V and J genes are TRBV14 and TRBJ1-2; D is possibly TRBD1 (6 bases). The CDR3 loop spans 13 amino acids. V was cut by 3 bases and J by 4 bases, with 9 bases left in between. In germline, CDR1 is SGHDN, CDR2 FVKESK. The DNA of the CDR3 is TGTGCCAGCAGCCAGAGGACAGTCTATGGCTACACCTTC. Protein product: CASSQRTVYGYTF.

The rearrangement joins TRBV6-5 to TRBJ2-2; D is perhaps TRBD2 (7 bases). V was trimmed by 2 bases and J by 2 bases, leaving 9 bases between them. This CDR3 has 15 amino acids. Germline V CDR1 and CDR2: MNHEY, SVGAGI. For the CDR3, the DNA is TGTGCCAGCAGTTACAGGGGGGGTAACACCGGGGAGCTGTTTTTT. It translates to CASSYRGGNTGELFF.